This T cell receptor (beta chain) came from a study of T-cell reconstitution after alpha-beta-depleted transplantation in children. V dropped 3 bases and J dropped 6; count of bases not matched to a gene: 11. This CDR3 has 16 residues. Germline CDR1 KGHSH, CDR2 LQKENI. Unique molecular identifiers were built into the TCRbeta library. TCRdb itself ran the PCR reads through MiXCR, one entry per CDR3 protein. The sample has more than 60,000 distinct CDR3 sequences, 5.5% to 7.5% seen once. The gene calls are TRBV18 and TRBJ2-1, with 7 bases identical to TRBD1. This sequence originates from a human donor who donated a stem cell graft to a child with acute lymphoblastic leukemia. The sequenced sample was PBMCs from the stem cell graft donor, obtained from the stem cell graft. The CDR3: CASSPKQGFVANEQFF. CDR3 sequence (DNA): TGTGCCAGCTCACCTAAACAGGGGTTTGTAGCCAATGAGCAGTTCTTC.